This T cell receptor beta chain was retrieved from a study of OX40 agonist ivuxolimab in advanced cancers. Some background on the complete study: Ivuxolimab was a fully human IgG2 agonistic monoclonal antibody targeting the costimulatory receptor OX40 (CD134). Intravenous ivuxolimab was administered to patients every 2 weeks at six dose levels: 0.01, 0.1, 0.3, 1.5, 3 and 10 mg/kg. Among the approximately 50 dose-escalation patients, about 19 had hepatocellular carcinoma, approximately 15 melanoma, 9 renal cell carcinoma and 9 head and neck cancer. The dose-escalation cohort was around 83% male with a mean age of about 58 years, ranging from roughly 20 to 80. Prior anti-PD-1, anti-PD-L1 or anti-CTLA-4 therapy was permitted, and 30% to 45% of dose-escalation patients had received checkpoint inhibitors. Partial responses occurred in three dose-escalation patients, of whom one had hepatocellular carcinoma and two had cutaneous melanoma. The purpose of peripheral TCRbeta sequencing was to test whether ivuxolimab changed TCR sequence diversity and led to clonal T-cell expansion. The paper describes the monotherapy dose-escalation part (N ≈ 50 patients) of the phase I trial of ivuxolimab.

The paper's findings and limits, for the study overall: Low levels of normalized T-cell clonal expansion were also seen in some nonresponding patients. Which antigens the clonally expanded peripheral T cells were specific for was not determined. At doses from 0.1 to 3.0 mg/kg, clonal expansion was seen in both CD4+ and CD8+ blood T cells between baseline and week 6. In partial responders in the 0.1-3.0 mg/kg groups, normalized peripheral clonal expansion was found to be among the lowest, especially among CD8+ T cells. After ivuxolimab, expanded clones were on average more numerous among CD8+ T cells than among CD4+ T cells.

Genomic DNA was extracted from sorted cells for sequencing of the TCRbeta CDR3 region. TCRbeta CDR3 regions were sequenced using the immunoSEQ Assay. Held by TCRdb, this immuneACCESS table contains in-frame sequences only and omits some clones. Under half of the omission traces to an unresolved V gene where checked; the cause of the rest is unknown. Present in this sample are over 40,000 clones, 80% to 85% of which were seen just once. Roughly 4.5% of the sample belongs to the ten largest clones. The trial excluded patients who had a history of autoimmune disease or who were on systemic immunosuppression. Peripheral blood for TCR sequencing was collected from all dose cohorts at baseline, on cycle 4 day 1, and on cycle 7 day 1. Samples were obtained from an open-label, multicenter, first-in-human phase I dose-escalation trial of ivuxolimab. Adults with locally advanced or metastatic head and neck squamous cell, hepatocellular, melanoma or renal cell carcinoma were enrolled in the trial. Before TCR sequencing, CD4+ and CD8+ T cells were separately sorted from peripheral blood.

The germline V gene supplies CDR1 MNHNS and CDR2 SASEGT. Spanning cysteine to phenylalanine, the CDR3 consists of 15 amino acids. The entry retains the CDR3 DNA only, 45 bases that are in frame from base 1. Cut back by 6 bases and 0 bases, the V and J ends lie 14 bases apart. Details on this clone: It lacks a known antigen. No much larger clone is present one base from it, and per-base qualities are unavailable.

The receptor comes from an adult with an advanced solid tumor such as melanoma, head and neck, liver or kidney cancer. The sample here was CD4+ or CD8+ T cells sorted from blood, taken in a trial of the OX40 agonist ivuxolimab. The receptor chain draws on TRBV6-1 and TRBJ1-1; the D gene cannot be resolved reliably. The nucleotide sequence is TGTGCCAGCAGATCCCCCTCCGGGGTGAACACTGAAGCTTTCTTT. Translated, this is CASRSPSGVNTEAFF.